This TCR beta chain was sequenced in a study of identical twins. Study conclusions and caveats: The study drew conclusions from cross-sectional statistical analysis, not from following the same donors. Out-of-frame sharing of TCR alpha in monozygotic twins was underestimated by models.

TCRdb recomputed calls from the 5' RACE reads with MiXCR, one row per CDR3 protein. Found here are about 530,000 distinct CDR3 sequences, about 16% of them singletons; the top ten hold more than 0.4%. A note on this clonotype: Its specificity is unknown.

The data were also submitted as part of a second study, on yellow fever vaccine responses in identical twins. Per that paper: Reportedly, the T cell response mounted by twins to vaccine seemed partly convergent, partly personalized.

The receptor was derived from a woman in her late teens or twenties in good health. Sequencing used CD4+ T cells sorted from blood.

CDR3 in amino acids: CASSILAGLSSYNEQFF. The CDR3 bases are TGTGCCAGCAGTATTCTCGCGGGACTTTCCTCCTACAATGAGCAGTTCTTC. J is TRBJ2-1 and V is TRBV12-3 or TRBV12-4; a possible D gene is TRBD2 (6 bases). Trimming left V 5 bases short and J 0 bases short, with 17 bases between. The CDR3 extends over 17 amino acids.